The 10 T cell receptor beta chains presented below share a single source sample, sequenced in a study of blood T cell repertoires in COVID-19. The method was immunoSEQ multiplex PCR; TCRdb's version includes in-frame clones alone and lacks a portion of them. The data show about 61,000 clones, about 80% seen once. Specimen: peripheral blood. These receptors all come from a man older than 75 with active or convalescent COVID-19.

CDR3 protein: CASSPRTGSEQFF. The CDR3 bases are TGTGCCAGCTCACCACGGACAGGATCTGAGCAGTTCTTC. The J gene is TRBJ2-1, the V gene TRBV18, with 7 bases fitting TRBD1. Trimming cost V 1 base and J 9 bases; bases outside gene matches: 3. The CDR3 totals 13 residues. CDR1 KGHSH and CDR2 LQKENI come from the germline V gene.

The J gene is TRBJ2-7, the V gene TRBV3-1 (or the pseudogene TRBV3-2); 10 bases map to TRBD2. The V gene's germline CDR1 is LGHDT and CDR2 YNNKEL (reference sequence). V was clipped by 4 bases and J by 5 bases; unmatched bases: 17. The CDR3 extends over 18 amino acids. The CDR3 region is CASSLRLAGDRPPNEQYF. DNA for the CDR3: TGTGCCAGCAGCCTTCGGCTAGCGGGAGATCGCCCCCCAAACGAGCAGTACTTC.

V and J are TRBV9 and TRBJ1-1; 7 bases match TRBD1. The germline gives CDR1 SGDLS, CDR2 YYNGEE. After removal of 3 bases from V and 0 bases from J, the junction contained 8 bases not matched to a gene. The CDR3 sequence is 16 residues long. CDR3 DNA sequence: TGTGCCAGCAGCGGTACCCGGGGACAGCTGAACACTGAAGCTTTCTTT. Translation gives CASSGTRGQLNTEAFF. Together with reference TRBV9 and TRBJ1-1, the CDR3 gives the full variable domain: DSGVTQTPKHLITATGQRVTLRCSPRSGDLSVYWYQQSLDQGLQFLIQYYNGEERAKGNILERFSAQQFPDLHSELNLSSLELGDSALYFCASSGTRGQLNTEAFFGQGTRLTVV.

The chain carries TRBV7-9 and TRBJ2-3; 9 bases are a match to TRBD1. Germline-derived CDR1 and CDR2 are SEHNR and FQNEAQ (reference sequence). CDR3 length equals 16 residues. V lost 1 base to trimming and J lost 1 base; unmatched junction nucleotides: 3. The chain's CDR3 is CASSLGGQGGTDTQYF. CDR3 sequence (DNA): TGTGCCAGCAGCTTAGGGGGACAGGGAGGCACAGATACGCAGTATTTT.

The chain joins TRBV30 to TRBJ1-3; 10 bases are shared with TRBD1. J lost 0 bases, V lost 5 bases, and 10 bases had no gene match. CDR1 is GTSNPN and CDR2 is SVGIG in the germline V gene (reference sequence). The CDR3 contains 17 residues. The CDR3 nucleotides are TGTGCCTGGGACCGGGACAGGGGCCGAAGCTCTGGAAACACCATATATTTT. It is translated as CAWDRDRGRSSGNTIYF.

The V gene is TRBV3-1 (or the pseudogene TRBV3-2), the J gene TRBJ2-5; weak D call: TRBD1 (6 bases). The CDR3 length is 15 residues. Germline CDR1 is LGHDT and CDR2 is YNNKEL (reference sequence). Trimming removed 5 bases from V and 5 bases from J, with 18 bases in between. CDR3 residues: CASSSSGTSRETQYF. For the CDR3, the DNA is TGTGCCAGCAGCTCATCCGGGACATCACGTGAGACCCAGTACTTC.

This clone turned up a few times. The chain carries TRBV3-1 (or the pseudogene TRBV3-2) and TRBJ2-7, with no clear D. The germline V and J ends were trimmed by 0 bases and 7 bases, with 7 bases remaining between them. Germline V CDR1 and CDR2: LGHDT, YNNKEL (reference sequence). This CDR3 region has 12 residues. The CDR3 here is CASSQDYGEQYF. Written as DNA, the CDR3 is TGTGCCAGCAGCCAAGATTACGGGGAGCAGTACTTC.

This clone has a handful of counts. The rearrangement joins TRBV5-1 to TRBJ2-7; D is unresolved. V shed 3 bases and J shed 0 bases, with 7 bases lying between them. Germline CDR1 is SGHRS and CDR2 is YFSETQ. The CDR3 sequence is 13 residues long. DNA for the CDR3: TGCGCCAGCAGCTCGGAGACCTCCTACGAGCAGTACTTC. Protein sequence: CASSSETSYEQYF.

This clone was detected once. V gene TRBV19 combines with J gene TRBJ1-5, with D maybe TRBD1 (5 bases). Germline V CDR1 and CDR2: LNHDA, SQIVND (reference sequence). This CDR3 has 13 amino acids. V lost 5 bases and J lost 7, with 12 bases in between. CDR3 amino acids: CASSGGVRQPQHF. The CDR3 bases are TGTGCCAGTAGTGGAGGGGTTAGGCAGCCCCAGCATTTT.

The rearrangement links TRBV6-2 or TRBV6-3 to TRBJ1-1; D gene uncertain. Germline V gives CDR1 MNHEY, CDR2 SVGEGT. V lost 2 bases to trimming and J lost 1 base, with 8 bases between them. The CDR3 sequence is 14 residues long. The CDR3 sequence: CASSYGQKNTEAFF. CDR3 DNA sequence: TGTGCCAGCAGTTACGGGCAGAAGAACACTGAAGCTTTCTTT.